This TCR beta chain was documented in a study of OX40 agonist ivuxolimab in advanced cancers. This clone is a singleton in its sample. Its specificity is not known. Here immunoSEQ multiplex PCR was the method, and the copy in TCRdb shows in-frame clones only, minus some. Of approximately 77,000 clones listed, around 90% are singletons. Germline lookup yields CDR1 MNHEY and CDR2 SVGAGI. The CDR3 consists of 15 residues. The V and J ends lost 2 bases and 9 bases, in that order; junction bases with no gene match: 10. Overall study findings and caveats: Partial responders treated at 0.1-3.0 mg/kg exhibited clonal expansion among the lowest measured. Low normalized T-cell clonal expansion was also seen in some nonresponders.

This specimen was CD4+ or CD8+ T cells sorted from blood, taken in a trial of the OX40 agonist ivuxolimab. The rearrangement uses TRBV6-5 and TRBJ1-3; TRBD1 agrees at 7 bases. The sequence was obtained from an adult with an advanced solid tumor such as melanoma, head and neck, liver or kidney cancer. The chain's CDR3 is CASSYTTGSYGTIYF. The CDR3 DNA follows: TGTGCCAGCAGTTACACGACAGGGTCATATGGCACCATATATTTT.